These 9 T cell receptor beta chains share one sample of origin, sequenced in a study of blood T cell repertoires in COVID-19. Data came from immunoSEQ multiplex PCR; TCRdb stores just in-frame clones and leaves some out. The sample yields 200,000 to 250,000 clones, roughly 90% seen once. The sequenced sample was PBMCs or T cells enriched from blood (not recorded which). All receptors come from a middle-aged woman with acute COVID-19.

The CDR3 sequence is CASSRDLGNTEAFF. CDR3 nucleotides: TGTGCCAGCTCACGCGACTTGGGGAACACTGAAGCTTTCTTT. J is TRBJ1-1 and V is TRBV18; D unclear. The germline CDR1 and CDR2 sequences are KGHSH and LQKENI. V was cut by 4 bases and J by 1 base, with 10 bases left in between. CDR3 length: 14 amino acids. Full variable domain (outside the CDR3, taken from reference TRBV18 and TRBJ1-1): NAGVMQNPRHLVRRRGQEARLRCSPMKGHSHVYWYRQLPEEGLKFMVYLQKENIIDESGMPKERFSAEFPKEGPSILRIQQVVRGDSAAYFCASSRDLGNTEAFFGQGTRLTVV.

The chain uses TRBV19 and TRBJ1-2; 10 bases align to TRBD1. The length of the CDR3 is 14 residues. CDR1 is LNHDA and CDR2 is SQIVND in the germline V gene (reference sequence). Trimming cost V 6 bases and J 6 bases; bases outside gene matches: 7. In nucleotides, the CDR3 is TGTGCCAGTAGCAACGACAGGGGGCGGGATGGCTACACCTTC. This encodes CASSNDRGRDGYTF.

V usage is TRBV2 and J usage is TRBJ2-2; 11 bases are shared with TRBD2. The J segment lost 2 bases and the V segment lost 3 bases, leaving 14 bases of the junction unmatched. Looked up from germline, CDR1 is SNHLY and CDR2 is FYNNEI. The CDR3 contains 20 residues. The CDR3 here is CASSDLLAGGPQTNTGELFF. The CDR3 region has the DNA TGTGCCAGCAGTGATCTGCTAGCGGGGGGCCCGCAAACTAACACCGGGGAGCTGTTTTTT.

This clone was seen a handful of times. The CDR3 region has the DNA TGCGCCAGCAGCACACCGGAGGGGAGTGGCTACACCTTC. As protein: CASSTPEGSGYTF. V gene TRBV5-1 combines with J gene TRBJ1-2; D possibly corresponds to TRBD1 (5 bases). This CDR3 has 13 residues. V was clipped by 4 bases and J by 7 bases, with 14 bases between them. Looked up from germline, CDR1 is SGHRS and CDR2 is YFSETQ.

The chain links TRBV13 to TRBJ1-2; TRBD1 matches 9 bases. Losses at the gene ends were 0 bases for V and 7 bases for J; bases not matched to a gene: 6. The V gene's germline CDR1 is PRHDT and CDR2 FYEKMQ (reference sequence). This CDR3 contains 15 residues. CDR3 region: CASSLGAGTGSGYTF. The CDR3 DNA reads as TGTGCCAGCAGCTTAGGCGCCGGGACAGGGAGTGGCTACACCTTC.

The gene calls are TRBV4-1 and TRBJ1-1, with D possibly being TRBD1 (5 bases). V lost 0 bases and J lost 11, with 16 bases in between. Germline loops: CDR1 MGHRA, CDR2 YSYEKL. The CDR3 is 14 residues long. The CDR3: CASSQDRRGDAAFF. Here the CDR3 DNA reads TGCGCCAGCAGCCAAGATCGTCGGGGGGACGCGGCTTTCTTT.

This clone was seen a single time. This rearrangement joins TRBV30 to TRBJ1-5; D is perhaps TRBD1 (6 bases). The CDR3 consists of 15 residues. Germline V CDR1 and CDR2: GTSNPN, SVGIG (reference sequence). V was cut by 2 bases and J by 6 bases, with 17 bases left in between. CDR3 sequence reads: CAWSIQGMNLQPQHF. CDR3 DNA sequence: TGTGCCTGGAGTATACAGGGTATGAACCTTCAGCCCCAGCATTTT.

This sequence joins TRBV5-5 and TRBJ1-5; unclear D gene. V was cut by 0 bases and J by 0 bases, with 7 bases left in between. CDR1 and CDR2 (germline): SGHKS, YYEKEE (reference sequence). The CDR3 contains 15 residues. CDR3 DNA: TGTGCCAGCAGCTTGGTCGCCAGTAGCAATCAGCCCCAGCATTTT. Amino acid sequence: CASSLVASSNQPQHF.

This chain uses TRBV6-5 with TRBJ1-2; the match to TRBD1 covers 9 bases. In germline, CDR1 is MNHEY, CDR2 SVGAGI. After removal of 4 bases from V and 7 bases from J, the junction contained 1 base not matched to a gene. This CDR3 has 12 amino acids. The CDR3 reads CASSSTGGGYTF. As DNA, the CDR3 is TGTGCCAGCAGTTCGACAGGGGGTGGCTACACCTTC.